Listed here are 26 T cell receptor beta chains from one sample, sequenced in a study of control samples from healthy donors and cancer patients (dated by TCRdb to about 2020). The method was the immunoSEQ multiplex PCR assay. TCRdb mirrors the immuneACCESS table, restricted to in-frame sequences. Some clones are absent from its copies; in checked studies, under half trace to an unresolved V gene, and the reason for the others is unknown. The sample records 120,000 or so clones, approximately 91% of which are singletons. 7.8% of the sample is held by the ten biggest clonotypes. Sequencing used blood. The receptors here all came from a woman aged 18-30 years in good health.

This rearrangement joins TRBV5-6 to TRBJ1-3; D is ambiguous. CDR1 and CDR2 from the germline V gene are SGHDT and YYEEEE. The V gene lost 2 bases and the J gene lost 0 bases, with 6 bases spanning the gap. This CDR3 contains 14 residues. The CDR3 bases are TGTGCCAGCAGCTTAGGCAGCTCTGGAAACACCATATATTTT. It is translated as CASSLGSSGNTIYF.

The rearrangement links TRBV7-2 to TRBJ2-6, with TRBD2 matching over 7 bases. The trim removed 2 bases at V and 2 bases at J, leaving 12 bases unmatched. This CDR3 is 19 amino acids long. Germline loops: CDR1 SGHTA, CDR2 FQGNSA. The CDR3 spells CASSLYSPGLLPGANVLTF. The CDR3, as DNA: TGTGCCAGCAGCTTATATTCCCCGGGACTACTACCTGGGGCCAACGTCCTGACTTTC.

This clone was seen once. The chain couples TRBV5-8 to TRBJ2-2; weak D call: TRBD2 (6 bases). Germline lookup yields CDR1 SGHTS and CDR2 YDEGEE. The V gene lost 2 bases and the J gene lost 2 bases, with 16 bases spanning the gap. The CDR3 totals 17 residues. The CDR3 DNA follows: TGTGCCAGCAGCTTCATGCTGCGGGCGGGAAACACCGGGGAGCTGTTTTTT. Amino acids: CASSFMLRAGNTGELFF.

This chain connects TRBV28 to TRBJ1-2; maybe TRBD1 (6 bases). The V end was cut by 9 bases, the J end by 9 bases, with 23 bases between. Germline V lookup: CDR1 MDHEN, CDR2 SYDVKM. The CDR3 is made up of 14 amino acids. As DNA, the CDR3 is TGTGCCAGTGGGCCGACAGGAGAACAAGATCGCTACACCTTC. This encodes CASGPTGEQDRYTF.

This clone came up once. The chain couples TRBV5-1 to TRBJ1-4; D gene ambiguous. The CDR3 is made up of 16 amino acids. Trimming pared 1 base from V and 4 bases from J, leaving 14 bases between. The germline gives CDR1 SGHRS, CDR2 YFSETQ. CDR3 loop: CASSLSSQRGNEKLFF. The CDR3, as DNA: TGCGCCAGCAGCTTGAGTAGCCAGCGGGGTAATGAAAAACTGTTTTTT. Full variable domain (remainder filled in from reference TRBV5-1 and TRBJ1-4): KAGVTQTPRYLIKTRGQQVTLSCSPISGHRSVSWYQQTPGQGLQFLFEYFSETQRNKGNFPGRFSGRQFSNSRSEMNVSTLELGDSALYLCASSLSSQRGNEKLFFGSGTQLSVL.

The V call is TRBV27, the J call TRBJ2-7; 8 bases are a match to TRBD2. CDR1 MNHEY and CDR2 SMNVEV come from the germline V gene (reference sequence). The V gene end was trimmed by 4 bases and the J gene end by 1 base; junction bases not matched to a gene: 3. There are 14 residues in the CDR3. For the CDR3, the DNA is TGTGCCAGCAGTTCCGGACTAGCATCCTACGAGCAGTACTTC. Its protein product is CASSSGLASYEQYF.

The chain has TRBV30 and TRBJ1-1; TRBD1 is a possible D gene (5 bases). CDR1 is GTSNPN, CDR2 SVGIG, per germline (reference sequence). The ends were cut back, 0 bases at V and 1 base at J, with 6 bases in the middle. This CDR3 has 13 amino acids. In DNA form, the CDR3 reads TGTGCCTGGAGTGTGGGGCAGAACACTGAAGCTTTCTTT. Protein product: CAWSVGQNTEAFF.

This sequence joins TRBV5-1 and TRBJ1-6, with TRBD1 as a possible D gene (5 bases). Germline CDR1 reads SGHRS; CDR2 reads YFSETQ. The CDR3 is 14 amino acids. The germline V and J ends were trimmed by 0 bases and 9 bases, with 10 bases remaining between them. The CDR3 sequence is CASSLGGISSPLHF. The DNA of the CDR3 is TGCGCCAGCAGCTTGGGGGGGATAAGTTCACCCCTCCACTTT.

V is TRBV24-1 and J is TRBJ1-1, with D possibly matching TRBD1 (6 bases). The V end lost 4 bases, the J end lost 0 bases, and 8 bases lay between the germline ends. CDR3 length: 14 amino acids. Germline loops: CDR1 KGHDR, CDR2 SFDVKD. The CDR3 here is CATSEGGMNTEAFF. The CDR3 nucleotides are TGTGCCACCAGTGAAGGGGGGATGAACACTGAAGCTTTCTTT.

The chain carries TRBV21-1 and TRBJ2-7; the table assigns TRBD2, which was not confirmed against the DNA. TRBV21-1 is a known pseudogene. The CDR3 length is 16 residues. CDR3 bases: TGTGCCAGCAGCATCTGGACTAGCGGGAGGGACTACGAGCAGTACTTC. This translates into CASSIWTSGRDYEQYF.

A note on this clone: The junction and the germline gene differ at one end; a read error may be behind it. V is TRBV7-8 and J is TRBJ2-7, with D possibly TRBD2 on 6 matching bases. The CDR3 spans 17 residues. CDR1 and CDR2 from the germline V gene are SGHVS and FQNEAQ. The chain's CDR3 is CASTLSLRGRTTYEQYF. The CDR3 nucleotides read TGTGCCAGCACCTTATCTTTACGGGGCAGGACTACCTACGAGCAGTACTTC.

The chain combines TRBV7-2 with TRBJ1-1, with no clear D. CDR1 and CDR2 (germline): SGHTA, FQGNSA. CDR3 length: 12 amino acids. Trimming took off 5 bases at V and 8 bases at J, with 12 bases between the two ends. The CDR3 DNA reads as TGTGCCAGCAGCCCCCCGCGGGGAGAAGCTTTCTTT. Amino acid sequence: CASSPPRGEAFF.

The chain links TRBV21-1 to TRBJ1-3; the D call of TRBD1 is as the table states it, not checked on the DNA. TRBV21-1 is flagged as a pseudogene. The CDR3 runs 16 residues. The CDR3 DNA reads as TGTGCCAGCAGCAAATCCAGGGCGGTTTTTGGAAACACCATATATTTT. Protein: CASSKSRAVFGNTIYF.

DNA of the CDR3: TGTGCCAGCAGCAGGGGCCCCGGGGAGCTGTTTTTT. It translates to CASSRGPGELFF. The V gene is TRBV9, the J gene TRBJ2-2; TRBD1 might be the D (5 bases). The CDR3 covers 12 residues. The V end lost 4 bases, the J end lost 6 bases, and 7 bases lay between the germline ends. Per germline, CDR1 SGDLS and CDR2 YYNGEE.

Here the CDR3 DNA reads TGTGCCAGCAGTTTGCTGTGGAGCACCTATAGCAATCAGCCCCAGCATTTT. Protein product: CASSLLWSTYSNQPQHF. This chain joins TRBV28 and TRBJ1-5; no reliable D call. CDR1 MDHEN and CDR2 SYDVKM come from the germline V gene. Trimming took 3 bases from V and 0 from J, leaving 15 bases between them. The CDR3 consists of 17 residues.

Of note for this clone: The identical CDR3 is also encoded by other nucleotide sequences in the sample. The CDR3 bases are TGTGCCAGCTCACCAGGACAGATGAACACCGGGGAGCTGTTTTTT. This gives the protein CASSPGQMNTGELFF. The J gene is TRBJ2-2, the V gene TRBV18; tentatively, D is TRBD1 (6 bases). There are 15 residues in the CDR3. Looked up from germline, CDR1 is KGHSH and CDR2 is LQKENI. V was clipped by 2 bases and J by 1 base, with 8 bases between them.

The genes are TRBV5-8 and TRBJ2-7, with TRBD1 identical over 9 bases. CDR1 and CDR2 (germline): SGHTS, YDEGEE. Trimming cost V 2 bases and J 4 bases; bases outside gene matches: 4. The CDR3 has 14 residues. CDR3 amino acids: CASSLGTGRYEQYF. DNA of the CDR3: TGTGCCAGCAGCTTAGGGACAGGGAGGTACGAGCAGTACTTC.

This chain joins TRBV7-9 and TRBJ1-2; D uncertain. The CDR3 runs 15 residues. V lost 5 bases and J 0 bases, leaving 13 bases between the germline ends. Germline V gene data show CDR1 as SEHNR and CDR2 as FQNEAQ (reference sequence). CDR3 coding DNA: TGTGCCAGCAGCCAGCGGGCCCTTACTAACTATGGCTACACCTTC. Protein sequence: CASSQRALTNYGYTF.

The chain couples TRBV9 to TRBJ2-3; D unresolved. The CDR3 runs 12 residues. CDR1 SGDLS and CDR2 YYNGEE come from the germline V gene. Trimming removed 3 bases at V and 4 bases at J, with 6 bases between. This chain's CDR3 is CASSGIPDTQYF. CDR3 sequence (DNA): TGTGCCAGCAGCGGAATTCCAGATACGCAGTATTTT.

The DNA for the CDR3 is TGCAGCGTTGAAGGGACATGGACTAGCGGGAGGGTGGGGAACGAGCAGTACTTC. This gives the protein CSVEGTWTSGRVGNEQYF. This chain uses TRBV29-1 with TRBJ2-7; TRBD2 aligns across 15 bases. J was trimmed by 5 bases and V by 1 base; bases with no gene match: 12. Germline assignment: CDR1 SQVTM and CDR2 ANQGSEA. This CDR3 is 18 amino acids long.

The V gene is TRBV6-2 or TRBV6-3, the J gene TRBJ2-2, with D possibly matching TRBD1 (6 bases). This CDR3 region has 16 residues. Trimming took 5 bases from V and 7 from J, leaving 20 bases between them. Germline CDR1 reads MNHEY; CDR2 reads SVGEGT. CDR3 protein: CASSLKGQGLGGELFF. For the CDR3, the DNA is TGTGCCAGCAGTCTCAAGGGGCAGGGGCTTGGCGGGGAGCTGTTTTTT.

The chain carries TRBV14 and TRBJ1-2; D gene uncertain. Germline V gene sequence: CDR1 SGHDN, CDR2 FVKESK. The CDR3 is made up of 13 amino acids. V lost 3 bases and J lost 7, with 12 bases in between. The chain's CDR3 is CASSHVRYAGYTF. The CDR3 DNA sequence: TGTGCCAGCAGCCACGTACGTTATGCTGGCTACACCTTC.

The chain joins TRBV21-1 to TRBJ1-2; the table gives TRBD1 as D, unverified against the DNA. TRBV21-1 is flagged as a pseudogene. CDR3 length equals 15 residues. CDR3 nucleotides: TGTGCCAGCCTCCCGACAGGGCCTACAAACTATGGCTACACCTTC. Its translation: CASLPTGPTNYGYTF.

The gene calls are TRBV4-2 and TRBJ2-3, with D unclear. Trimming removed 4 bases at V and 1 base at J, with 3 bases between. The CDR3 consists of 12 residues. Germline CDR1 LGHNA, CDR2 YNFKEQ. CDR3 DNA sequence: TGTGCCAGCAGCCTCGGCACAGATACGCAGTATTTT. It specifies CASSLGTDTQYF.

The chain joins TRBV4-2 to TRBJ2-3; a weak D match, TRBD2 (5 bases). Trimming took 1 base from V and 1 from J, leaving 12 bases between them. This CDR3 has 16 amino acids. Germline loops: CDR1 LGHNA, CDR2 YNFKEQ. This CDR3 is CASSQGPARGTDTQYF. The CDR3 DNA sequence: TGTGCCAGCAGCCAAGGGCCGGCGAGGGGCACAGATACGCAGTATTTT.

V gene TRBV20-1 combines with J gene TRBJ1-2, with D tentatively TRBD1 (6 bases). This CDR3 spans 11 amino acids. The germline gives CDR1 DFQATT, CDR2 SNEGSKA (reference sequence). The CDR3 spells CRAGALGGYTF. CDR3 DNA: TGCAGGGCAGGGGCACTGGGGGGCTACACCTTC.